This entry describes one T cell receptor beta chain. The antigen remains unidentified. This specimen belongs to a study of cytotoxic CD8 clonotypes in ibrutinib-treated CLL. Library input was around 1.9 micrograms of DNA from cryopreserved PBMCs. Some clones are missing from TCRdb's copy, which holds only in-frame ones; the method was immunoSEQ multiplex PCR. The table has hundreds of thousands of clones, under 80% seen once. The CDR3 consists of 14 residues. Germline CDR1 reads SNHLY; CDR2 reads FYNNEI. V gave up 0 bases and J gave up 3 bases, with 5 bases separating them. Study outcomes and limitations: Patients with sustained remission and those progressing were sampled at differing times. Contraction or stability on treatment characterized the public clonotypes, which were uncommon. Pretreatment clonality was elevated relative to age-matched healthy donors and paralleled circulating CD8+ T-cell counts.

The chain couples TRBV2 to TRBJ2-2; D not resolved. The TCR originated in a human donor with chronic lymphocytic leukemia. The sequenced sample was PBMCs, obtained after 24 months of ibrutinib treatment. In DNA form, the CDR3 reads TGTGCCAGCAGTGAAGCTCCGTACACCGGGGAGCTGTTTTTT. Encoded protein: CASSEAPYTGELFF.